This T cell receptor (beta chain) originates from a study of T cells in Graves' hyperthyroidism and ophthalmopathy. This clonotype occurred many times. The antigen is unknown. Study-wide points: Ophthalmopathy was predicted by the model a median of roughly 6.7 months ahead of onset.

RNA transcripts served as the template for amplifying TCR beta CDR3 regions. The TCR CDR3 first-round RT-PCR relied on the HTBI primer set. Each CDR3 protein is one row after TCRdb ran MiXCR on the multiplex PCR reads. The sample has about 210,000 distinct CDR3 sequences; 17% are singletons. The TCR was taken from a man in his forties or fifties with Graves' hyperthyroidism. Sequences were obtained from blood.

In DNA form, the CDR3 reads TGTGCCAGCCGGCTTCGGGAGGACTGGGCCGGGGAGCTGTTTTTT. It yields the protein CASRLREDWAGELFF. This sequence joins TRBV7-8 and TRBJ2-2; the match to TRBD2 covers 7 bases. CDR1 is SGHVS and CDR2 is FQNEAQ in the germline V gene. The CDR3 spans 15 residues. Trimming cost V 8 bases and J 6 bases; bases outside gene matches: 12.